This paragraph reports one TCR beta chain. Profiling relied on immunoSEQ multiplex PCR, and the TCRdb table lists in-frame clones only, not all of them. The table shows 290,000 or so clones, with just over 90% occurring only once. This entry comes from a study of blood T cell repertoires in COVID-19. Trimming cost V 0 bases and J 5 bases, with 10 bases left between them. The CDR3 has 14 amino acids. Germline lookup yields CDR1 LGHDT and CDR2 YNNKEL (reference sequence). V gene TRBV3-1 (or the pseudogene TRBV3-2) combines with J gene TRBJ1-2; a possible D gene is TRBD1 (5 bases). Sequenced material: peripheral blood. The source of this sequence is a woman in her 30s with COVID-19, enrolled during active disease. CDR3: CASSQETVGYGYTF. In DNA form, the CDR3 reads TGTGCCAGCAGCCAAGAGACAGTCGGGTATGGCTACACCTTC.